This T cell receptor delta chain was obtained from a study of γδ T cells in repeated Plasmodium falciparum infection. Study as a whole: The natural-infection arm compared Malian children under seasonal malaria with matched Australian children. The study's findings and limits: The Malian cohort came from a small rural village of predominantly one ethnic group.

On this clone: Its antigen remains unidentified. TCRdb assigns this DNA the protein of a much larger clone, which departs from its translation at residues 8 and 10; this likely reflects a read error, and the protein shown comes from translating the DNA.

TCRdb reanalyzed the multiplex PCR reads using CATT. Among 75,000 to 100,000 delta-chain clones listed, approximately 1.4% were seen once. Source material: gamma-delta T cells from blood. The TCR originated in a pool of human donors (malaria-infected and uninfected, not separated).

In DNA form, the CDR3 reads TGTGCCTGTGACACACGGGAAGTACTGGAGGATAATGCTTTCAGATCCTGGGACACCCGACAGATGTTTTTC. It is translated as CACDTREVLEDNAFRSWDTRQMFF. The chain employs TRDV2 and TRDJ3; a possible D gene is TRDD3 (5 bases). Germline V CDR1 and CDR2: GEAIGNYY, EKD. The V gene lost 1 base and the J gene lost 1 base, with 31 bases spanning the gap. CDR3 size: 24 residues.